This TCR beta chain was recorded in a study of blood T cell repertoires in COVID-19. In the original analysis: Estimated nucleated cell counts came from reference gene primer amplification. TCRdb keeps only in-frame clones here, not all; method: immunoSEQ multiplex PCR. That table is the source of V, J and clone size, and D and trimming were worked out from the DNA. The sample contains some 190,000 clones, 70% to 85% of which appear only once. Patients from Seattle were sampled longitudinally, starting during active infection. This CDR3 has 13 amino acids. The V gene lost 8 bases and the J gene lost 14 bases, with 22 bases spanning the gap. CDR1 MNHEY and CDR2 SVGAGI come from the germline V gene.

The genes are TRBV6-5 and TRBJ2-1, with TRBD2 as a possible D gene (5 bases). Sequenced material: peripheral blood. This receptor was identified in a woman of 80 years or more with COVID-19, enrolled during active disease. CDR3 coding DNA: TGTGCCAGCCAACGGTCGAGCGGTAATTTTGAGTTCTTC. The encoded protein is CASQRSSGNFEFF.